This T cell receptor (beta chain) was retrieved from a study of cytomegalovirus exposure and HLA in healthy donors. Overall study findings and caveats: An apparent linkage of common viral pathogens to several of the most significant clusters emerged in a later analysis. HLA restriction was apparent for most CMV-associated TCR beta chains in a later analysis.

In the PCR, 60 Vbeta and 13 Jbeta primers were used. The assay was immunoSEQ multiplex PCR, and TCRdb's table has in-frame clones only and misses some. The table includes around 170,000 clones, 75% to 90% detected once. Regarding this clone: What it binds is not known.

Input material: PBMCs. This TCR came from a woman aged 50 to 60 in good health and CMV-seropositive.

The CDR3 region is CASSSRTGGDSPLHF. The CDR3 nucleotides are TGTGCCAGTAGTTCCCGGACTGGGGGGGATTCACCCCTCCACTTT. V is TRBV19 and J is TRBJ1-6; D possibly corresponds to TRBD1 (5 bases). CDR1 and CDR2 (germline): LNHDA, SQIVND (reference sequence). The ends were cut back, 5 bases at V and 8 bases at J, with 16 bases in the middle. The CDR3 spans 15 residues.